The 2 T cell receptor beta chains below all came from one sample that was sequenced in a study of blood T cells in healthy people across ages. Combining a sample-barcoded 5' primer with a J-beta primer mix, a second PCR ran for about 7 to 12 cycles. MiXCR was run by TCRdb on the 5' RACE reads, yielding one entry per CDR3 protein. Of about 780,000 distinct CDR3 sequences listed, roughly 25% are singletons. Another study also made use of these data, one on T cells of mothers and their children.

The source material was blood. The receptor source for this set is a boy younger than 18 in good health.

In its sample, this clonotype was seen a few times. Compared with germline, one end of the junction differs, possibly owing to a read error. The V and J genes are TRBV20-1 and TRBJ2-5; 11 bases align to TRBD2. Per the germline V gene, CDR1 is DFQATT and CDR2 is SNEGSKA (reference sequence). The CDR3 length is 12 residues. CDR3 amino acids: CSARGSGGAWVF. The CDR3 coding sequence is TGCAGTGCTAGAGGTAGCGGGGGGGCCTGGGTCTTC.

The chain employs TRBV9 and TRBJ1-2; 7 nucleotides align to TRBD1. Unmatched junction bases numbered 9, after V lost 6 bases and J lost 4 bases. The CDR3 consists of 14 residues. Germline V gene sequence: CDR1 SGDLS, CDR2 YYNGEE. CDR3 sequence (DNA): TGTGCCAGCACTTTTCTAGGGGGCCGCTATGGCTACACCTTC. Its protein is CASTFLGGRYGYTF.